The clone carrying this TCR beta chain came up once. Its antigen is undetermined. Looked up from germline, CDR1 is SGHDT and CDR2 is YYEEEE. CDR3 size: 12 residues. The V end lost 4 bases, the J end lost 8 bases, and 12 bases lay between the germline ends. These data originate in a study of T cell responses to AZD1222 COVID-19 vaccine. Repertoires were generated with immunoSEQ multiplex PCR, while TCRdb's copy carries only in-frame clones and drops some. The sample holds under 200,000 clones, around 90% seen once. Overall study results and limits: Repertoires were sampled only after the peak T cell response. Most donors were white British, females outnumbered males, and clonal diversity was possibly underestimated. Spike-specific TCR breadth and depth grew following two AZD1222 doses.

The chain is built from TRBV5-6 and TRBJ1-1, with D possibly matching TRBD1 (6 bases). This specimen consisted of peripheral blood, obtained 28 days after the second AZD1222 dose. The sequence was collected from an adult who received the AZD1222 COVID-19 vaccine. In nucleotides, the CDR3 is TGTGCCAGCAGCGCTCTGGACAGAGAAGCTTTCTTT. This encodes CASSALDREAFF. The full variable domain, with the rest looked up from reference TRBV5-6 and TRBJ1-1, is DAGVTQSPTHLIKTRGQQVTLRCSPKSGHDTVSWYQQALGQGPQFIFQYYEEEERQRGNFPDRFSGHQFPNYSSELNVNALLLGDSALYLCASSALDREAFFGQGTRLTVV.